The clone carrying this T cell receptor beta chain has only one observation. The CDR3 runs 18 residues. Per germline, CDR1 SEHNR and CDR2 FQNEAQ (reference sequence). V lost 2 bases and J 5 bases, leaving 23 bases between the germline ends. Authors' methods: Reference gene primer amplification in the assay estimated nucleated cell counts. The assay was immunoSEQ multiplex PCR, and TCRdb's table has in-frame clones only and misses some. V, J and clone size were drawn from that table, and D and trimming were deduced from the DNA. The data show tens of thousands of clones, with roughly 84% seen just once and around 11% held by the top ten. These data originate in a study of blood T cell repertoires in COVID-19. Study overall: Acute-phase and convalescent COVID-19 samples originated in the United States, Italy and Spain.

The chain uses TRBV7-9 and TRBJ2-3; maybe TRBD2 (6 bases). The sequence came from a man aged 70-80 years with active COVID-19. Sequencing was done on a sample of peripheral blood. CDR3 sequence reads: CASSLTAGGPGGRDTQYF. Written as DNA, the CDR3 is TGTGCCAGCAGCTTAACGGCGGGCGGCCCCGGAGGGAGAGATACGCAGTATTTT.